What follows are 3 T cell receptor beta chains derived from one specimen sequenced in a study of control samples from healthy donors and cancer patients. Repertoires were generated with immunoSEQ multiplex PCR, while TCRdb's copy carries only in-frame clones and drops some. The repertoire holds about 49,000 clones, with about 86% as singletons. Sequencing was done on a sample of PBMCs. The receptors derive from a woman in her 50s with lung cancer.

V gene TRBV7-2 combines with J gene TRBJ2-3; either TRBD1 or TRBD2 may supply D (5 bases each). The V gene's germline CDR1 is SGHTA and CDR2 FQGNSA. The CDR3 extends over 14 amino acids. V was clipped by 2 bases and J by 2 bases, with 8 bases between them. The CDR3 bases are TGTGCCAGCAGCTTACGAGGGGACACAGATACGCAGTATTTT. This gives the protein CASSLRGDTDTQYF.

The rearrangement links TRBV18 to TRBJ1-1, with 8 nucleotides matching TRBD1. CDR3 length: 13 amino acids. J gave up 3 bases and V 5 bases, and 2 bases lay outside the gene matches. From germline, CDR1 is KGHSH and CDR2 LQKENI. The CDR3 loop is CASSEQGDTEAFF. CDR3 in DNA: TGTGCCAGCTCAGAACAGGGGGACACTGAAGCTTTCTTT. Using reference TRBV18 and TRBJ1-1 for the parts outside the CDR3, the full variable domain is NAGVMQNPRHLVRRRGQEARLRCSPMKGHSHVYWYRQLPEEGLKFMVYLQKENIIDESGMPKERFSAEFPKEGPSILRIQQVVRGDSAAYFCASSEQGDTEAFFGQGTRLTVV.

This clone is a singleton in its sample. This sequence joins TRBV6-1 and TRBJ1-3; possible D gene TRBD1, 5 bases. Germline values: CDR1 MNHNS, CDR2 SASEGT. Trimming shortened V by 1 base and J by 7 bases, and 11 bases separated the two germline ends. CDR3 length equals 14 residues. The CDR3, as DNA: TGTGCCAGCAGTGAAGACTGGGGGACTAACACCATATATTTT. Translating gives CASSEDWGTNTIYF.